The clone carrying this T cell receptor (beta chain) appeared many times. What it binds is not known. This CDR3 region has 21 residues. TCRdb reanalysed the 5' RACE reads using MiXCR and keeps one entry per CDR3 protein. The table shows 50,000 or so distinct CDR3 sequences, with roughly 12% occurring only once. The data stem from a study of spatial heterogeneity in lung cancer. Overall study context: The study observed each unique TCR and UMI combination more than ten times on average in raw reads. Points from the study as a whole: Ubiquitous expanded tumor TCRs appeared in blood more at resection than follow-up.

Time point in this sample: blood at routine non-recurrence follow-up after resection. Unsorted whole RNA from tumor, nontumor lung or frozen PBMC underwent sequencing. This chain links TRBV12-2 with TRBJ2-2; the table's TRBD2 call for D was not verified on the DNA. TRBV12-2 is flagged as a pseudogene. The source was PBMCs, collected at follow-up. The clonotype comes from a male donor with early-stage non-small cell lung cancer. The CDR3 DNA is TGTGCAAGTCGCTTGGCTTCGACAAAAAAAAGCGGGAGACCAAACACCGGGGAGCTGTTTTTT. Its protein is CASRLASTKKSGRPNTGELFF.